What follows are 8 T cell receptor beta chains derived from one specimen sequenced in a study of OX40 agonist ivuxolimab in advanced cancers. The data were produced by immunoSEQ multiplex PCR, yet TCRdb's version contains in-frame clones alone and is incomplete. This table has tens of thousands of clones, approximately 93% appearing once. The starting material was CD4+ or CD8+ T cells sorted from blood, obtained in a trial of the OX40 agonist ivuxolimab. These TCRs come from an adult with an advanced solid tumor such as melanoma, head and neck, liver or kidney cancer.

The rearrangement uses TRBV29-1 and TRBJ2-3; D might be TRBD2 (5 bases). CDR1 is SQVTM, CDR2 ANQGSEA, per germline. V lost 4 bases, J lost 2 bases, and 10 bases lay in between. The CDR3 runs 13 residues. The CDR3 loop is CSVVGLNTDTQYF. DNA of the CDR3: TGCAGCGTTGTCGGACTTAACACAGATACGCAGTATTTT.

The chain is built from TRBV19 and TRBJ1-1; D is uncertain. In germline, CDR1 is LNHDA, CDR2 SQIVND (reference sequence). The CDR3 has 13 residues. V lost 0 bases and J lost 5, with 7 bases in between. The CDR3 region has the DNA TGTGCCAGTAGTATAGACGGAGGGACTGAAGCTTTCTTT. It yields the protein CASSIDGGTEAFF. Supplemented by reference TRBV19 and TRBJ1-1, the full variable domain reads DGGITQSPKYLFRKEGQNVTLSCEQNLNHDAMYWYRQDPGQGLRLIYYSQIVNDFQKGDIAEGYSVSREKKESFPLTVTSAQKNPTAFYLCASSIDGGTEAFFGQGTRLTVV.

This sequence joins TRBV13 and TRBJ1-5; D is possibly TRBD1 (5 bases). The germline gives CDR1 PRHDT, CDR2 FYEKMQ (reference sequence). The CDR3 spans 16 residues. The V end lost 2 bases, the J end lost 0 bases, and 11 bases lay between the germline ends. The CDR3 here is CASSLSGRDSNQPQHF. The CDR3, as DNA: TGTGCCAGCAGCTTATCAGGCAGGGATAGCAATCAGCCCCAGCATTTT.

The CDR3 sequence: CASSPGPRGSLYEQYF. The DNA of the CDR3 is TGTGCCAGCTCACCAGGGCCCAGGGGCTCCCTCTACGAGCAGTACTTC. This chain uses TRBV18 with TRBJ2-7; the D gene is possibly TRBD1 (6 bases). V was cut by 2 bases and J by 3 bases, with 17 bases left in between. Looked up from germline, CDR1 is KGHSH and CDR2 is LQKENI. The CDR3 is made up of 16 amino acids.

This chain links TRBV28 with TRBJ2-7; D is possibly TRBD1 or TRBD2 (5 bases each). The germline V and J ends were trimmed by 4 bases and 3 bases, with 16 bases remaining between them. The CDR3 consists of 15 residues. Per the germline V gene, CDR1 is MDHEN and CDR2 is SYDVKM. In nucleotides, the CDR3 is TGTGCCAGCAGTTCGGCCCCCGGGACCAACTACGAGCAGTACTTC. Translating it yields CASSSAPGTNYEQYF. The whole variable domain, remainder taken from reference TRBV28 and TRBJ2-7, is DVKVTQSSRYLVKRTGEKVFLECVQDMDHENMFWYRQDPGLGLRLIYFSYDVKMKEKGDIPEGYSVSREKKERFSLILESASTNQTSMYLCASSSAPGTNYEQYFGPGTRLTVT.

The chain combines TRBV27 with TRBJ2-5; 9 nucleotides agree with TRBD2. Germline V CDR1 and CDR2: MNHEY, SMNVEV (reference sequence). J was trimmed by 5 bases and V by 5 bases; bases with no gene match: 6. The CDR3 has 14 residues. The CDR3 DNA is TGTGCCAGCAGTCCGGCGCGGGGGGGGGAGACCCAGTACTTC. Translated: CASSPARGGETQYF.

Only one count was recorded for this clone. The chain combines TRBV18 with TRBJ2-3, with 11 bases lining up with TRBD1. Germline V CDR1 and CDR2: KGHSH, LQKENI. V trimming: 2 bases; J trimming: 5 bases; junction bases outside the gene matches: 6. This CDR3 is 16 amino acids long. CDR3 loop: CASSPSDRGRRDTQYF. CDR3 DNA: TGTGCCAGCTCACCATCGGACAGGGGGCGTCGAGATACGCAGTATTTT.

The genes are TRBV6-5 and TRBJ1-6, with 7 bases matching TRBD1. CDR3 size: 15 residues. Germline V lookup: CDR1 MNHEY, CDR2 SVGAGI. The J segment lost 5 bases and the V segment lost 0 bases, leaving 1 base of the junction unmatched. The CDR3 reads CASSYSTGNNSPLHF. The CDR3 DNA reads as TGTGCCAGCAGTTACTCGACAGGGAATAATTCACCCCTCCACTTT.